The 32 T cell receptor beta chains reported below all come from one sample, sequenced in a study of blood T cell repertoires in COVID-19. This table comes from immunoSEQ multiplex PCR, and its TCRdb copy is limited to in-frame clones, with some not included. The sample carries hundreds of thousands of clones, around 87% recorded once. The sequencing input was peripheral blood. Receptors were obtained from a man in his 70s with acute or convalescent COVID-19.

In DNA, the CDR3 is TGCGCCAGCAGCCCACAGACAGGGTATGGAAACACCATATATTTT. Its protein is CASSPQTGYGNTIYF. V is TRBV4-3 and J is TRBJ1-3, with 7 positions matching TRBD1. This CDR3 has 15 amino acids. V lost 4 bases, J lost 3 bases, and 6 bases stayed unmatched. Germline lookup yields CDR1 LGHNA and CDR2 YSLEER.

This rearrangement joins TRBV4-2 to TRBJ1-3, with D hard to call. This CDR3 spans 15 amino acids. V lost 1 base, J lost 0 bases, and 7 bases lay in between. Germline CDR1 is LGHNA and CDR2 is YNFKEQ. The CDR3 DNA follows: TGTGCCAGCAGCCAAGCCGCGGTCTCTGGAAACACCATATATTTT. Amino acids: CASSQAAVSGNTIYF.

The chain joins TRBV5-1 to TRBJ2-3, with D possibly being TRBD2 (6 bases). The CDR3 runs to 15 residues. V dropped 0 bases and J dropped 1 base, with 9 bases sitting between them. The V gene's germline CDR1 is SGHRS and CDR2 YFSETQ. CDR3 nucleotide sequence: TGCGCCAGCAGCTTGGACGGGAGCCGCACAGATACGCAGTATTTT. It yields the protein CASSLDGSRTDTQYF.

The rearrangement joins TRBV18 to TRBJ2-7, with 9 nucleotides matching TRBD1. This CDR3 has 20 amino acids. J was trimmed by 6 bases and V by 3 bases; bases with no gene match: 24. CDR1 KGHSH and CDR2 LQKENI come from the germline V gene. This CDR3 reads CASSPRSGVGGQGNVREQYF. In nucleotides, the CDR3 is TGTGCCAGCTCACCCCGTTCGGGAGTGGGGGGACAGGGAAACGTTCGCGAGCAGTACTTC.

The chain is built from TRBV28 and TRBJ1-3; D ambiguous. The CDR3 runs 13 residues. V was pared by 5 bases and J by 0 bases, with 5 bases between. Germline lookup yields CDR1 MDHEN and CDR2 SYDVKM. The CDR3 reads CASSLSSGNTIYF. The DNA of the CDR3 is TGTGCCAGCAGTCTAAGCTCTGGAAACACCATATATTTT.

The V gene is TRBV7-9, the J gene TRBJ2-3; D is undetermined. V was cut by 3 bases and J by 2 bases, with 15 bases left in between. Germline V gene data show CDR1 as SEHNR and CDR2 as FQNEAQ (reference sequence). The CDR3 has 16 residues. The CDR3 reads CASSLGVRVDTDTQYF. The DNA for the CDR3 is TGTGCCAGCAGCTTGGGTGTCCGGGTGGACACAGATACGCAGTATTTT.

The chain joins TRBV5-1 to TRBJ2-5, with 7 bases aligning to TRBD2. CDR1 and CDR2 (germline): SGHRS, YFSETQ. J gave up 2 bases and V 0 bases, and 4 bases lay outside the gene matches. The CDR3 sequence is 15 residues long. The CDR3 nucleotides read TGCGCCAGCAGCTTGGCGGCTAGCGGTCAAGAGACCCAGTACTTC. Translation gives CASSLAASGQETQYF.

V gene TRBV9 combines with J gene TRBJ2-2, with TRBD1 as a possible D gene (6 bases). CDR3 length: 15 residues. The germline V gene has CDR1 SGDLS and CDR2 YYNGEE. V gave up 5 bases and J gave up 0 bases, with 11 bases separating them. CDR3 sequence (DNA): TGTGCCAGCAGTCCGGGACAAGCGAACACCGGGGAGCTGTTTTTT. Translating it yields CASSPGQANTGELFF.

This rearrangement joins TRBV6-5 to TRBJ1-1; D possibly corresponds to TRBD1 (6 bases). Germline V CDR1 and CDR2: MNHEY, SVGAGI. The germline V and J ends were trimmed by 6 bases and 1 base, with 12 bases remaining between them. CDR3 size: 14 residues. The CDR3 sequence is CASSWGHSNTEAFF. The CDR3 region has the DNA TGTGCCAGCAGCTGGGGACATTCGAACACTGAAGCTTTCTTT.

This rearrangement joins TRBV24-1 to TRBJ2-3; D ambiguous. Germline lookup yields CDR1 KGHDR and CDR2 SFDVKD. The V gene lost 7 bases and the J gene lost 5 bases, with 12 bases spanning the gap. This CDR3 is 13 amino acids long. CDR3 amino acids: CATRANSLDTQYF. Written as DNA, the CDR3 is TGTGCCACCAGGGCTAATAGCTTAGATACGCAGTATTTT.

J is TRBJ2-1 and V is TRBV19, with D perhaps matching TRBD1 (6 bases). This CDR3 contains 15 residues. Germline CDR1 and CDR2: LNHDA and SQIVND (reference sequence). V lost 5 bases to trimming and J lost 4 bases, with 15 bases between them. CDR3 nucleotide sequence: TGTGCCAGTAGTCCCCTAGACAGGTTGTACAATGAGCAGTTCTTC. As protein: CASSPLDRLYNEQFF.

V usage is TRBV2 and J usage is TRBJ2-3; 8 bases line up with TRBD1. Germline-derived CDR1 and CDR2 are SNHLY and FYNNEI. J lost 9 bases, V lost 6 bases, and 8 bases had no gene match. The CDR3 runs to 13 residues. This CDR3 is CASSARQGRTQYF. The CDR3 bases are TGTGCCAGCAGCGCGAGACAGGGGAGGACGCAGTATTTT.

V gene TRBV5-4 combines with J gene TRBJ1-4; 7 bases agree with TRBD1. The CDR3 is made up of 16 amino acids. Germline CDR1 is SGHNT and CDR2 is YYREEE (reference sequence). With 1 base clipped from V and 3 bases from J, the junction kept 6 bases outside the gene matches. CDR3 nucleotides: TGTGCCAGCAGCTTGTTCAAGGGGGCTGCTAATGAAAAACTGTTTTTT. Translating it yields CASSLFKGAANEKLFF.

The chain employs TRBV28 and TRBJ2-7, with D maybe TRBD1 (5 bases). The germline CDR1 and CDR2 sequences are MDHEN and SYDVKM. The CDR3 runs 11 residues. V was clipped by 5 bases and J by 3 bases, with 5 bases between them. As DNA, the CDR3 is TGTGCCAGCAGTCAGGGCTACGAGCAGTACTTC. It encodes CASSQGYEQYF.

The chain links TRBV5-1 to TRBJ1-1, with 7 bases aligning to TRBD1. V lost 7 bases to trimming and J lost 1 base; unmatched junction nucleotides: 7. Germline loops: CDR1 SGHRS, CDR2 YFSETQ. CDR3 size: 14 residues. CDR3 protein: CASEQGKGNTEAFF. The DNA for the CDR3 is TGCGCCAGCGAACAGGGGAAGGGGAACACTGAAGCTTTCTTT.

The chain links TRBV7-3 to TRBJ2-1; 10 positions agree with TRBD2. The J segment lost 3 bases and the V segment lost 5 bases, leaving 4 bases of the junction unmatched. The CDR3 is 15 amino acids. Germline loops: CDR1 SGHTA, CDR2 FQGTGA. This CDR3 reads CASSPGLASYNEQFF. CDR3 DNA sequence: TGTGCCAGCAGCCCGGGACTAGCGAGCTACAATGAGCAGTTCTTC. Supplemented by reference TRBV7-3 and TRBJ2-1, the full variable domain reads GAGVSQTPSNKVTEKGKYVELRCDPISGHTALYWYRQSLGQGPEFLIYFQGTGAADDSGLPNDRFFAVRPEGSVSTLKIQRTERGDSAVYLCASSPGLASYNEQFFGPGTRLTVL.

This chain links TRBV28 with TRBJ2-7; TRBD2 matches at 11 bases. CDR1 MDHEN and CDR2 SYDVKM come from the germline V gene. Losses at the gene ends were 10 bases for V and 3 bases for J; bases not matched to a gene: 14. The CDR3 contains 16 residues. The CDR3 region is CATTTSGAQNDYEQYF. Here the CDR3 DNA reads TGTGCCACCACGACTAGCGGGGCCCAAAATGACTACGAGCAGTACTTC.

Of note for this clone: The same CDR3 arises from other DNA sequences in this sample as well. The chain joins TRBV6-5 to TRBJ1-5; tentatively, D is TRBD1 (6 bases). V lost 6 bases, J lost 1 base, and 13 bases lay in between. The CDR3 runs 15 residues. The V gene's germline CDR1 is MNHEY and CDR2 SVGAGI. This CDR3 reads CASRSDRRSNQPQHF. Here the CDR3 DNA reads TGTGCCAGCAGGTCCGACAGGAGAAGCAATCAGCCCCAGCATTTT.

The V call is TRBV13, the J call TRBJ1-5; 10 bases map to TRBD1. CDR1 is PRHDT, CDR2 FYEKMQ, per germline (reference sequence). The CDR3 contains 17 residues. The V gene end was trimmed by 4 bases and the J gene end by 4 bases; junction bases not matched to a gene: 10. The CDR3, as DNA: TGTGCCAGCAGCTGGAACCCGGACAGGGGGGTTAATCAGCCCCAGCATTTT. Its translation: CASSWNPDRGVNQPQHF.

The rearrangement links TRBV2 to TRBJ2-7, with D possibly being TRBD1 (6 bases). In germline, CDR1 is SNHLY, CDR2 FYNNEI. CDR3 length: 12 amino acids. V gave up 6 bases and J gave up 7 bases, with 13 bases separating them. The CDR3 DNA reads TGTGCCAGCAGCCTCGACAGGAGGGAGCAGTACTTC. This codes for CASSLDRREQYF.

This chain joins TRBV6-1 and TRBJ1-6, with TRBD1 as a possible D gene (6 bases). The CDR3 totals 19 residues. CDR1 is MNHNS, CDR2 SASEGT, per germline. Trimming left V 1 base short and J 3 bases short, with 19 bases between. CDR3 sequence (DNA): TGTGCCAGCAGTGAAGAGCTGGACAGCTCGAGGAGCTATAATTCACCCCTCCACTTT. Amino acids: CASSEELDSSRSYNSPLHF.

The V and J genes are TRBV28 and TRBJ2-1, with 11 bases fitting TRBD2. The CDR3 consists of 16 residues. V shed 8 bases and J 4 bases; nucleotides not matched to a gene: 10. Germline V gene data show CDR1 as MDHEN and CDR2 as SYDVKM. For the CDR3, the DNA is TGTGCCAGCGGGATAGCGGGGGGGCAAAAGTACAATGAGCAGTTCTTC. Translating it yields CASGIAGGQKYNEQFF.

The J gene is TRBJ2-1, the V gene TRBV6-1, with 7 bases that match TRBD1. This CDR3 comprises 16 residues. Trimming took 6 bases from V and 8 from J; bases not matched to a gene: 16. The germline V gene has CDR1 MNHNS and CDR2 SASEGT. The CDR3 bases are TGTGCCAGCAGGGAAACCGGGACAGATGGGGTCCATGAGCAGTTCTTC. This sequence encodes CASRETGTDGVHEQFF.

This sequence joins TRBV24-1 and TRBJ2-2, with 10 bases lining up with TRBD1. Looked up from germline, CDR1 is KGHDR and CDR2 is SFDVKD. The trim removed 8 bases at V and 6 bases at J, leaving 5 bases unmatched. This CDR3 is built from 14 residues. The DNA of the CDR3 is TGTGCCACCATCGGGACAGGGGTTGCCGGGGAGCTGTTTTTT. It is translated as CATIGTGVAGELFF.

A single count supports this clone. The gene calls are TRBV9 and TRBJ1-1; TRBD1 agrees at 10 bases. CDR1 SGDLS and CDR2 YYNGEE come from the germline V gene. V lost 4 bases, J lost 0 bases, and 9 bases stayed unmatched. The CDR3 has 17 amino acids. The CDR3 sequence is CASSLGTGDAMNTEAFF. CDR3 DNA sequence: TGTGCCAGCAGCTTAGGGACAGGGGACGCGATGAACACTGAAGCTTTCTTT.

The chain links TRBV19 to TRBJ1-2; tentative D call: TRBD1 (5 bases). The CDR3 is 15 residues long. Germline V gene data show CDR1 as LNHDA and CDR2 as SQIVND (reference sequence). V was trimmed by 3 bases and J by 1 base, leaving 12 bases between them. The CDR3 coding sequence is TGTGCCAGTAGTATCTTAAGGGGCAGTAACTATGGCTACACCTTC. This sequence encodes CASSILRGSNYGYTF.

There are a few counts of this clone. The gene calls are TRBV6-1 and TRBJ1-1; a possible D gene is TRBD1 (6 bases). CDR1 MNHNS and CDR2 SASEGT come from the germline V gene. V was pared by 2 bases and J by 10 bases, with 17 bases between. This CDR3 has 14 amino acids. The CDR3 DNA reads TGTGCCAGCAGTGAAATGGGGGCTGGATGGAGAGCTTTCTTT. Translation gives CASSEMGAGWRAFF.

This chain connects TRBV6-2 or TRBV6-3 to TRBJ1-5; TRBD1 matches 8 bases. The CDR3 extends over 16 amino acids. Germline values: CDR1 MNHEY, CDR2 SVGEGT. Losses at the gene ends were 6 bases for V and 6 bases for J; bases not matched to a gene: 13. The CDR3 nucleotides are TGTGCCAGCAGCACAGACAGGGGATTATACGGTCAGCCCCAGCATTTT. This codes for CASSTDRGLYGQPQHF.

The chain is built from TRBV27 and TRBJ2-5, with 13 positions matching TRBD2. The ends lost 6 bases at V and 5 bases at J; junction bases unmatched: 9. The germline gives CDR1 MNHEY, CDR2 SMNVEV (reference sequence). This CDR3 comprises 16 residues. The CDR3 nucleotides read TGTGCCAGCAGGACCCTTGGGACTAGCGGGGCTGAGACCCAGTACTTC. Translation: CASRTLGTSGAETQYF.

The genes are TRBV2 and TRBJ2-3, with 7 bases aligning to TRBD2. With V trimmed by 0 bases and J by 3 bases, 18 bases remained unmatched. The CDR3 is 20 amino acids. Germline assignment: CDR1 SNHLY and CDR2 FYNNEI. The CDR3 sequence is CASSEAPGRGRGQRTDTQYF. The CDR3 coding sequence is TGTGCCAGCAGTGAAGCGCCCGGACGAGGGAGGGGTCAAAGGACAGATACGCAGTATTTT.

The chain is built from TRBV7-2 and TRBJ1-3; D gene ambiguous. CDR3 length equals 17 residues. V shed 5 bases and J shed 0 bases, with 17 bases lying between them. Per germline, CDR1 SGHTA and CDR2 FQGNSA. This chain's CDR3 is CASSPESGAFSGNTIYF. The DNA for the CDR3 is TGTGCCAGCAGCCCAGAATCAGGCGCGTTCTCTGGAAACACCATATATTTT.

The chain links TRBV2 to TRBJ1-5; 9 bases fit TRBD1. The CDR3 runs to 14 residues. The ends lost 6 bases at V and 5 bases at J; junction bases unmatched: 5. Germline CDR1 and CDR2: SNHLY and FYNNEI. The CDR3: CASRNRGQDQPQHF. CDR3 nucleotides: TGTGCCAGCAGGAACAGGGGGCAGGATCAGCCCCAGCATTTT.